Listed below are T cell receptor beta chains from one sample, sequenced in a study of blood T cell repertoires in COVID-19. Here immunoSEQ multiplex PCR was the method, and the copy in TCRdb shows in-frame clones only, minus some. The table lists under 50,000 clones, approximately 95% of them singletons. Source material: peripheral blood. The receptors shown here come from a man in his fifties or sixties with COVID-19, enrolled during active disease. CDR3s include the opening cysteine and the closing phenylalanine or tryptophan. A D gene is named only where the DNA matches it firmly. Where a row states a size, it is once, few, many or the class of an expanded clone; other rows omit it.

>TRBD2|TRBV24-1|TRBJ2-7|NA
CATLVLAGGICSYEQYF
TGTGCCACCCTCGTCTTAGCGGGGGGCATTTGCTCCTACGAGCAGTACTTC
>NA|TRBV7-2|TRBJ2-4|once
CASSLAGAQIQYF
TGTGCCAGCAGCTTAGCGGGAGCCCAAATTCAGTACTTC
>TRBD2|TRBV2|TRBJ2-7|NA
CASSVRGGHEQYF
TGTGCCAGCAGCGTACGGGGGGGCCACGAGCAGTACTTC
>TRBD1|TRBV25-1|TRBJ1-2|NA
CASSAPGDSPLYGYTF
TGTGCCAGCAGTGCTCCGGGGGACAGCCCTCTCTATGGCTACACCTTC
>TRBD2|TRBV4-2|TRBJ2-4|NA
CASSQGGLAGVITKNIQYF
TGTGCCAGCAGCCAGGGCGGACTAGCGGGAGTCATTACCAAAAACATTCAGTACTTC
>NA|TRBV5-5|TRBJ1-1|NA
CASSIAPAEAFF
TGTGCCAGCAGCATAGCTCCTGCTGAAGCTTTCTTT
>TRBD1|TRBV6-5|TRBJ1-2|once
CASTMDRGLGGYTF
TGTGCCAGCACCATGGACAGGGGGCTGGGTGGCTACACCTTC
>TRBD2|TRBV11-2|TRBJ2-3|few
CASSLRLAGVPNTDTQYF
TGTGCCAGCAGCTTGCGACTAGCGGGCGTACCCAACACAGATACGCAGTATTTT
>NA|TRBV5-1|TRBJ1-4|once
CASSPLTNEKLFF
TGCGCCAGCTCCCCTTTGACTAATGAAAAACTGTTTTTT
>TRBD2|TRBV7-9|TRBJ2-1|NA
CASSYPQTGLAGPNNEQFF
TGTGCCAGCAGCTACCCCCAAACGGGACTAGCGGGGCCGAACAATGAGCAGTTCTTC
>NA|TRBV4-1|TRBJ2-7|NA
CASSQEGQRKYF
TGCGCCAGCAGCCAAGAAGGCCAGCGAAAGTACTTC
>TRBD1|TRBV6-1|TRBJ2-2|NA
CASSEAGTGNGMGELFF
TGTGCCAGCAGTGAAGCGGGGACAGGGAATGGAATGGGGGAGCTGTTTTTT
>NA|TRBV7-2|TRBJ1-2|NA
CASSLTVITGNYGYTF
TGTGCCAGCAGCTTAACCGTAATAACAGGGAACTATGGCTACACCTTC
>TRBD1|TRBV18|TRBJ2-3|NA
CASSPEWTGGTDTQYF
TGTGCCAGCTCACCTGAATGGACAGGGGGCACAGATACGCAGTATTTT
>NA|TRBV2|TRBJ1-4|NA
CASFGNGKLFF
TGTGCCAGCTTTGGCAATGGAAAACTGTTTTTT
>TRBD1|TRBV7-3|TRBJ1-1|NA
CASSRTGYTEAFF
TGTGCCAGCAGTCGGACAGGGTACACTGAAGCTTTCTTT
>NA|TRBV12-3/TRBV12-4|TRBJ2-2|NA
CASSEQGTGELFF
TGTGCCAGCAGTGAACAGGGAACCGGGGAGCTGTTTTTT
>NA|TRBV28|TRBJ2-7|few
CASSLNGYTYEQYF
TGTGCCAGCAGTTTGAACGGGTATACCTACGAGCAGTACTTC
>TRBD2|TRBV19|TRBJ2-2|once
CASSLAGLAGANTGELFF
TGTGCCAGTAGTCTCGCGGGACTAGCGGGGGCCAACACCGGGGAGCTGTTTTTT
>TRBD1|TRBV6-1|TRBJ1-5|NA
CASSGPRQGVVGNQPQHF
TGTGCCAGCAGTGGCCCGAGGCAGGGGGTTGTTGGCAATCAGCCCCAGCATTTT
>NA|TRBV29-1|TRBJ1-2|NA
CSASYGGDYGYTF
TGCAGCGCTTCGTACGGGGGGGACTATGGCTACACCTTC
>NA|TRBV27|TRBJ1-2|once
CASSLRGRGYTF
TGTGCCAGCAGTTTGCGGGGTCGGGGCTACACCTTC
>NA|TRBV18|TRBJ2-7|NA
CASSVPGGLRHEQYF
TGTGCCAGCTCGGTCCCCGGAGGCCTCAGACACGAGCAGTACTTC
>TRBD2|TRBV5-5|TRBJ2-7|NA
CASSWTWGGEQYF
TGTGCCAGCAGCTGGACCTGGGGGGGCGAGCAGTACTTC
>NA|TRBV18|TRBJ2-2|NA
CASSPSVVGELFF
TGTGCCAGCTCACCTTCGGTTGTCGGGGAGCTGTTTTTT
>TRBD1|TRBV5-1|TRBJ2-7|NA
CASSPTGQAYEQYF
TGCGCCAGCAGCCCGACGGGACAGGCCTACGAGCAGTACTTC
>NA|TRBV24-1|TRBJ2-2|NA
CATTIESRDTGELFF
TGTGCCACCACCATTGAGAGCAGGGACACCGGGGAGCTGTTTTTT
>NA|TRBV19|TRBJ1-1|few
CASSIKLRGNTEAFF
TGTGCCAGTAGTATCAAACTTCGGGGAAACACTGAAGCTTTCTTT
>NA|TRBV7-6|TRBJ2-2|NA
CASSLRDINTGELFF
TGTGCCAGCAGCCTCCGGGACATTAACACCGGGGAGCTGTTTTTT
>NA|TRBV14|TRBJ2-7|NA
CASSSGTGRNEQYF
TGTGCCAGCAGCTCTGGGACTGGGAGAAATGAGCAGTACTTC
>NA|TRBV7-9|TRBJ2-1|NA
CASRDYSSNEQFF
TGTGCCAGCAGGGACTATTCTTCCAATGAGCAGTTCTTC
>NA|TRBV12-2|TRBJ1-1|NA
CASPIRDSMNTEAFF
TGTGCAAGTCCGATCCGGGACAGTATGAACACTGAAGCTTTCTTT
>NA|TRBV12-3/TRBV12-4|TRBJ1-1|NA
CASSFPGIEAFF
TGTGCCAGCAGTTTCCCAGGGATTGAAGCTTTCTTT
>NA|TRBV9|TRBJ2-2|NA
CASSPPSANTGELFF
TGTGCCAGCAGCCCACCCAGCGCGAACACCGGGGAGCTGTTTTTT
>TRBD1|TRBV19|TRBJ1-2|once
CASSTRTGLNYGYTF
TGTGCCAGTAGTACAAGGACAGGGCTGAACTATGGCTACACCTTC
>TRBD1|TRBV5-4|TRBJ2-7|NA
CASSSTGGGYEQYF
TGTGCCAGCAGCTCTACAGGGGGCGGGTACGAGCAGTACTTC
>NA|TRBV11-2|TRBJ2-7|NA
CASSLVDEQYF
TGTGCCAGCAGCTTAGTAGACGAGCAGTACTTC
>NA|TRBV10-2|TRBJ2-2|NA
CASTTAGELFF
TGCGCCAGCACCACGGCCGGGGAGCTGTTTTTT
>NA|TRBV18|TRBJ2-2|NA
CASSRTGTGELFF
TGTGCCAGCTCACGTACAGGGACCGGGGAGCTGTTTTTT
>NA|TRBV4-2|TRBJ2-7|once
CASSQVRDWSYEQYF
TGTGCCAGCAGCCAAGTAAGGGACTGGAGTTACGAGCAGTACTTC
>NA|TRBV6-1|TRBJ2-3|NA
CASSELGPEGYSRTDTQYF
TGTGCCAGCAGTGAACTCGGTCCGGAGGGCTACTCTAGAACAGATACGCAGTATTTT
>TRBD1|TRBV4-2|TRBJ1-2|few
CASSQVEGQNYGYTF
TGTGCCAGCAGCCAAGTGGAGGGACAGAACTATGGCTACACCTTC
>TRBD2|TRBV9|TRBJ2-6|once
CASSGFGRGGAGANVLTF
TGTGCCAGCAGCGGATTCGGTCGGGGGGGCGCTGGGGCCAACGTCCTGACTTTC
>NA|TRBV29-1|TRBJ1-3|NA
CSVETADSGNTIYF
TGCAGCGTTGAAACAGCTGACTCTGGAAACACCATATATTTT
>NA|TRBV19|TRBJ1-3|once
CASSPNRGNSGNTIYF
TGTGCCAGTAGTCCAAATAGGGGGAACTCTGGAAACACCATATATTTT
>NA|TRBV9|TRBJ2-5|once
CASSRGSSQETQYF
TGTGCCAGCAGCCGTGGGAGCAGCCAAGAGACCCAGTACTTC
>NA|TRBV12-3/TRBV12-4|TRBJ2-3|NA
CASSFRGDTQYF
TGTGCCAGCAGTTTTCGGGGTGACACGCAGTATTTT
>NA|TRBV12-3/TRBV12-4|TRBJ2-1|NA
CASTLQGLNEQFF
TGTGCCAGCACCCTCCAGGGGCTCAATGAGCAGTTCTTC
>TRBD2|TRBV5-1|TRBJ2-7|NA
CASTLIAGGSYEQYF
TGCGCCAGCACCCTAATAGCGGGAGGTAGCTACGAGCAGTACTTC
>TRBD2|TRBV6-5|TRBJ2-7|NA
CASSQRGASYEQYF
TGTGCCAGCAGTCAGCGGGGAGCTTCCTACGAGCAGTACTTC
>TRBD2|TRBV30|TRBJ2-7|once
CAWSVRTSGALFSYEQYF
TGTGCCTGGAGTGTAAGAACTAGCGGGGCACTTTTCTCCTACGAGCAGTACTTC